Listed below are T cell receptor beta chains from one sample, sequenced in a study of blood T cell repertoires in COVID-19. The repertoire was sequenced with immunoSEQ multiplex PCR; TCRdb's copy has only in-frame clones and lacks some. The table has 250,000 to 300,000 clones, about three quarters seen once. Sequencing used peripheral blood. These receptor sequences come from a woman aged 80 or over with acute or convalescent COVID-19. The CDR3 runs from the conserved cysteine through the conserved F or W. Fields, in order: clone size, D gene, V gene, J gene, CDR3 DNA, CDR3 protein. The D gene is left open where the match is weak. Not all rows give a size; the values are once, few, many and, for expanded clones, a class.

-	TRBD1	TRBV10-3	TRBJ2-7	TGTGCCATCAGAGGACAGGGTTCGGCCTACGAGCAGTACTTC	CAIRGQGSAYEQYF
-	TRBD1	TRBV14	TRBJ1-4	TGTGCCAGCAGCCAACACCCCTGGGACAGCCTGCGGGAAAAACTGTTTTTT	CASSQHPWDSLREKLFF
-	TRBD1	TRBV3-1/TRBV3-2	TRBJ2-6	TGTGCCAGCAGCGACAGGGCTGGGGCCAACGTCCTGACTTTC	CASSDRAGANVLTF
-	TRBD1	TRBV10-1	TRBJ1-4	TGCGCCACCCCCTGGCCCCGGGACAGGGGGGGGACTAATGAAAAACTGTTTTTT	CATPWPRDRGGTNEKLFF
once	-	TRBV3-1/TRBV3-2	TRBJ2-7	TGTGCCAGCAGCCGATATACAGGCAGCTACGAGCAGTACTTC	CASSRYTGSYEQYF
-	-	TRBV5-1	TRBJ2-4	TGCGCCAGCAGCTTATCCACAGGGATGGAGGCTCAGTACTTC	CASSLSTGMEAQYF
few	TRBD1	TRBV7-9	TRBJ2-1	TGTGCCAGCAGCCCTAGGACAGGGAATGAGCAGTTCTTC	CASSPRTGNEQFF
once	-	TRBV19	TRBJ1-5	TGTGCCAGTAGTATAGGTTGGCGGCAAATCTATAGCAATCAGCCCCAGCATTTT	CASSIGWRQIYSNQPQHF
-	TRBD2	TRBV29-1	TRBJ2-5	TGCAGCGTTGCGGGGGGGGTGGGATGGAAACTACAAGAGACCCAGTACTTC	CSVAGGVGWKLQETQYF
-	TRBD2	TRBV4-1	TRBJ2-7	TGCGCCAGCAGCCAAGGGCCGCTTAGCGGGGTGACCGCCTACGAGCAGTACTTC	CASSQGPLSGVTAYEQYF
-	TRBD1	TRBV5-1	TRBJ2-1	TGCGCCAGCCGGACAGGGGCGATTGAGCAGTTCTTC	CASRTGAIEQFF
-	-	TRBV5-1	TRBJ1-2	TGCGCCAGCAGCCTCCGGGATCGATATGGCTACACCTTC	CASSLRDRYGYTF
-	-	TRBV4-3	TRBJ2-6	TGCGCCAGCAGCCAAGAAGATCCAGGGCGTGGGGCCAACGTCCTGACTTTC	CASSQEDPGRGANVLTF
-	-	TRBV4-3	TRBJ2-5	TGCGCCAGCAGCCAAGATCCCCACGGCAGTTGGGGAGGAGAGACCCAGTACTTC	CASSQDPHGSWGGETQYF
-	-	TRBV7-9	TRBJ2-5	TGTGCCAGCAGCTTAGGATACAGGGCCCAAGAGACCCAGTACTTC	CASSLGYRAQETQYF
-	-	TRBV18	TRBJ2-7	TGTGCCAGCTCCCCCTCAGGGTCCTACGAGCAGTACTTC	CASSPSGSYEQYF
-	TRBD1	TRBV5-1	TRBJ1-2	TGCGCCAGCAGCGTGGGACAGGGGAGTGGTATAGGCTACACCTTC	CASSVGQGSGIGYTF
-	-	TRBV5-1	TRBJ2-3	TGCGCCAGCAGCTTCTGGGGACAACCCTCGGATACGCAGTATTTT	CASSFWGQPSDTQYF
-	-	TRBV3-1/TRBV3-2	TRBJ2-3	TGTGCCAGCAGCCGTCGGGGGAGAGATACGCAGTATTTT	CASSRRGRDTQYF
once	TRBD2	TRBV30	TRBJ2-1	TGTGCCTGGAGTGTACTCGCGGGAGGGTACAATGAGCAGTTCTTC	CAWSVLAGGYNEQFF
-	-	TRBV19	TRBJ1-3	TGTGCCAGTAGTCTATACGGGTCTGTCCCTGGAAACACCATATATTTT	CASSLYGSVPGNTIYF
few	TRBD1	TRBV2	TRBJ1-2	TGTGCCAGCATAAACCGGGACAGGGATTTGAATGGCTACACCTTC	CASINRDRDLNGYTF
once	TRBD1	TRBV19	TRBJ2-7	TGTGCCAGTAGGCCAGCGACAGGGTACAAGCAGTACTTC	CASRPATGYKQYF
-	-	TRBV27	TRBJ2-7	TGTGCCAGCACCCTCCCTAGGGAGCAGTACTTC	CASTLPREQYF
-	TRBD1	TRBV5-4	TRBJ2-5	TGTGCCAGCAGCTTGGAGGGGGCAGAGACCCAGTACTTC	CASSLEGAETQYF
-	TRBD1	TRBV27	TRBJ1-2	TGTGCCAGCAGCTCCGGGACAGGGTACTATGGCTACACCTTC	CASSSGTGYYGYTF
-	TRBD1	TRBV10-2	TRBJ2-5	TGCGCCAGCAGTCCGGGACAGAAAGAGACCCAGTACTTC	CASSPGQKETQYF
once	TRBD2	TRBV11-3	TRBJ2-5	TGTGCCAGCAGCGCTAGCGGGACTGGGCGGGAGACCCAGTACTTC	CASSASGTGRETQYF
-	TRBD1	TRBV6-2/TRBV6-3	TRBJ2-6	TGTGCCAGCAGCTCCGGACAGGGGGCGCAGGGGGCCAACGTCCTGACTTTC	CASSSGQGAQGANVLTF
-	-	TRBV11-2	TRBJ2-5	TGTGCCAGCAGCTTCCGGGGGGCGAAGACCCAGTACTTC	CASSFRGAKTQYF
-	TRBD1	TRBV12-3/TRBV12-4	TRBJ2-7	TGTGCCAGCAGTTTGAACAGGGGGTACGAGCAGTACTTC	CASSLNRGYEQYF
-	-	TRBV19	TRBJ1-5	TGTGCCAGTAGTATGAACAGGGCGAATCAGCCCCAGCATTTT	CASSMNRANQPQHF
-	-	TRBV6-5	TRBJ2-7	TGTGCCAGCAGTTACCGCTCGGAAAGGGACAAGCAGTACTTC	CASSYRSERDKQYF
-	-	TRBV9	TRBJ2-3	TGTGCCAGCAGCGTACACTTTCTCACAGATACGCAGTATTTT	CASSVHFLTDTQYF
-	TRBD1	TRBV6-4	TRBJ2-2	TGTGCCAGCACCAAGACAGGGGTCGACACCGGGGAGCTGTTTTTT	CASTKTGVDTGELFF